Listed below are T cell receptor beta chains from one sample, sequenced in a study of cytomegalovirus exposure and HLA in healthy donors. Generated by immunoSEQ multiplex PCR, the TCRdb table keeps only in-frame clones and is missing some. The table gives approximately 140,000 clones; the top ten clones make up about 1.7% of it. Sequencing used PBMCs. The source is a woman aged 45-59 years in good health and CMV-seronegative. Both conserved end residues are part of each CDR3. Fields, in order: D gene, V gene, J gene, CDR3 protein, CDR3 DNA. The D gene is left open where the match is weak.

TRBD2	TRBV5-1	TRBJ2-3	CASTLAGGPGTQYF	TGCGCCAGCACACTAGCGGGGGGGCCTGGTACGCAGTATTTT
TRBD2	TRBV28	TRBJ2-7	CASSSPGTRHPYEQYF	TGTGCCAGCAGTTCCCCCGGGACTAGGCACCCATACGAGCAGTACTTC
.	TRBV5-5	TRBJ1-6	CASSLAPGQPVNF	TGTGCCAGCAGCTTGGCCCCAGGTCAACCGGTGAACTTT
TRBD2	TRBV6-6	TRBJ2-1	CASRLAGDEYNEQFF	TGTGCCAGCAGGTTAGCGGGGGACGAGTACAATGAGCAGTTCTTC
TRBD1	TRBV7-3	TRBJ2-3	CASSPGQGETDTQYF	TGTGCCAGCAGCCCCGGACAGGGGGAAACAGATACGCAGTATTTT
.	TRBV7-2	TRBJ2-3	CASSRFSDTQYF	TGTGCCAGCAGTCGGTTTTCAGATACGCAGTATTTT
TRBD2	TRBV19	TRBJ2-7	CASSTTRGGFEQYF	TGTGCCAGTAGTACTACCCGGGGAGGGTTCGAGCAGTACTTC
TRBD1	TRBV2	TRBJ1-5	CASSGPGRDRTSSNQPQHF	TGTGCCAGCAGTGGCCCCGGTAGGGACAGAACTTCTAGCAATCAGCCCCAGCATTTT
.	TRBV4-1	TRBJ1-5	CASSQGAGWQPQHF	TGCGCCAGCAGCCAAGGGGCAGGGTGGCAGCCCCAGCATTTT
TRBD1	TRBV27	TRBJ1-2	CASSLTGQGKGYTF	TGTGCCAGCAGTTTAACGGGACAGGGGAAAGGCTACACCTTC
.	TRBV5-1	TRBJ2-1	CASSLGTGGDEQFF	TGCGCCAGCAGCTTGGGGACTGGAGGAGATGAGCAGTTCTTC
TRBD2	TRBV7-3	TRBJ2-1	CASSLSGSGSSYNEQFF	TGTGCCAGCAGCTTATCAGGCAGCGGGAGCTCCTACAATGAGCAGTTCTTC
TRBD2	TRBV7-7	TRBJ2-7	CASSISGGDYEQYF	TGTGCTAGCAGCATTAGCGGGGGGGACTACGAGCAGTACTTC
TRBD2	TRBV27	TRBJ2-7	CASSPIAGGTYEQYF	TGTGCCAGCAGTCCGATAGCGGGAGGGACCTACGAGCAGTACTTC
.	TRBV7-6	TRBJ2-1	CASSGRQVSYNEQFF	TGTGCCAGCAGCGGTCGACAGGTCTCCTACAATGAGCAGTTCTTC
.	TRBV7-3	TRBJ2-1	CASGLSYNEQFF	TGTGCCAGCGGGCTATCCTACAATGAGCAGTTCTTC
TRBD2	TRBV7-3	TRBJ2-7	CASSYQAGGPYEQYF	TGTGCCAGCAGCTATCAAGCGGGGGGCCCCTACGAGCAGTACTTC
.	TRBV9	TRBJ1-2	CASSVQTGGPGYTF	TGTGCCAGCAGCGTACAGACCGGGGGGCCCGGCTACACCTTC
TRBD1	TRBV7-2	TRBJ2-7	CASSSTGNPQGAGYEQYF	TGTGCCAGCAGCTCAACCGGGAACCCGCAGGGGGCGGGTTACGAGCAGTACTTC
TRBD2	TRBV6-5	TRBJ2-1	CASTRTSVTYNEQFF	TGTGCCAGCACCCGGACTAGCGTGACCTACAATGAGCAGTTCTTC
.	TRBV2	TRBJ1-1	CASSSDRGSTSGEAFF	TGTGCCAGCAGCTCGGACAGAGGGTCGACGAGCGGTGAAGCTTTCTTT
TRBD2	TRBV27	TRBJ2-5	CASSLRLAGEQETQYF	TGTGCCAGCAGTTTAAGACTAGCGGGGGAGCAAGAGACCCAGTACTTC
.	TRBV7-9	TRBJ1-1	CASSPQTGSRTEAFF	TGTGCCAGCAGCCCCCAGACTGGGTCGCGAACTGAAGCTTTCTTT